The 19 T cell receptor beta chains presented below share a single source sample, sequenced in a study of cytomegalovirus exposure and HLA in healthy donors. It was with 60 Vbeta and 13 Jbeta primers that the PCR ran. Sequencing used immunoSEQ multiplex PCR; TCRdb keeps in-frame clones, though not all of them. This sample's table has roughly 90,000 clones. The sequenced sample was PBMCs. The receptors come from a man aged 45-65 years in good health and CMV-seropositive.

J is TRBJ1-1 and V is TRBV7-2, with 9 bases identical to TRBD1. The V and J ends lost 6 bases and 5 bases, in that order; junction bases with no gene match: 7. CDR1 and CDR2 from the germline V gene are SGHTA and FQGNSA. The CDR3 is 14 amino acids. CDR3 nucleotides: TGTGCCAGCAGACAACAGGGGGCGAGAACTGAAGCTTTCTTT. Residues: CASRQQGARTEAFF.

The V and J genes are TRBV9 and TRBJ2-3; D is perhaps TRBD1 (5 bases). Germline V lookup: CDR1 SGDLS, CDR2 YYNGEE. The CDR3 has 16 amino acids. V gave up 3 bases and J gave up 5 bases, with 19 bases separating them. The CDR3 nucleotides are TGTGCCAGCAGCGCGTCGGTACAGGTTCCTGGAGATACGCAGTATTTT. Its translation is CASSASVQVPGDTQYF.

The CDR3 nucleotides read TGTGCCAGCAGCTTAAGCCCAGCGGGAGGAAGGGAGCAGTTCTTC. Its translation: CASSLSPAGGREQFF. This chain connects TRBV5-6 to TRBJ2-1, with 9 positions matching TRBD2. V gave up 2 bases and J gave up 10 bases; unmatched junction bases: 10. This CDR3 has 15 residues. The germline V gene encodes CDR1 SGHDT and CDR2 YYEEEE.

The V gene is TRBV18, the J gene TRBJ2-2, with no clear D. Trimming stripped 1 base from V and 1 base from J, with 7 bases between. The CDR3 is 15 amino acids. Germline V gene lookup returns CDR1 KGHSH and CDR2 LQKENI. The CDR3 DNA follows: TGTGCCAGCTCACCACTGTCTTGGAACACCGGGGAGCTGTTTTTT. Encoded protein: CASSPLSWNTGELFF.

The chain joins TRBV7-3 to TRBJ2-1; a possible D gene is TRBD2 (6 bases). CDR1 is SGHTA and CDR2 is FQGTGA in the germline V gene. Trimming took 3 bases from V and 8 from J, leaving 11 bases between them. This CDR3 spans 13 amino acids. The CDR3 spells CASSLTRLDEQFF. The CDR3 bases are TGTGCCAGCAGCTTGACTAGACTCGATGAGCAGTTCTTC.

V gene TRBV23-1 combines with J gene TRBJ1-5, with D hard to call. TRBV23-1 is assigned to the ORF class and has an uncertain function. V was cut by 7 bases and J by 5 bases, with 6 bases left in between. The CDR3 consists of 11 residues. In DNA form, the CDR3 reads TGCGCCAGCATCCAATATCAGCCCCAGCATTTT. This encodes CASIQYQPQHF.

This chain uses TRBV5-3 with TRBJ1-5; perhaps TRBD1 as D (6 bases). TRBV5-3 is treated as an ORF (open reading frame) with a function not yet certain. The V end was cut by 3 bases, the J end by 0 bases, with 13 bases between. The CDR3 runs to 16 residues. The CDR3 nucleotides read TGTGCCAGAAGCTACGGACAGAGCTGTAGCAATCAGCCCCAGCATTTT. Protein: CARSYGQSCSNQPQHF.

The chain couples TRBV19 to TRBJ1-1; D is possibly TRBD1 (6 bases). CDR1 is LNHDA and CDR2 is SQIVND in the germline V gene (reference sequence). V lost 7 bases to trimming and J lost 5 bases, with 17 bases between them. The CDR3 totals 14 residues. The CDR3 DNA reads TGTGCCAGTAATTTCCTTACAGGGAGAACTGAAGCTTTCTTT. Protein: CASNFLTGRTEAFF.

The chain links TRBV7-3 to TRBJ2-3, with TRBD2 matching over 7 bases. With V trimmed by 1 base and J by 5 bases, 6 bases remained unmatched. The CDR3 sequence is 15 residues long. CDR1 is SGHTA, CDR2 FQGTGA, per germline. The DNA of the CDR3 is TGTGCCAGCAGCTTAAGCGGGAGCGGTAGAGATACGCAGTATTTT. It codes for CASSLSGSGRDTQYF.

The chain is built from TRBV10-2 and TRBJ2-7, with TRBD2 matching over 10 bases. CDR1 is WSHSY, CDR2 SAAADI, per germline. The V gene end was trimmed by 2 bases and the J gene end by 4 bases; junction bases not matched to a gene: 5. The CDR3 is made up of 15 amino acids. The CDR3, as DNA: TGCGCCAGCAGTGAGGCCACTAGCGGGAAGTACGAGCAGTACGTC. It codes for CASSEATSGKYEQYV.

The chain couples TRBV19 to TRBJ1-5; no reliable D call. This CDR3 comprises 20 residues. Trimming cost V 5 bases and J 0 bases, with 26 bases left between them. Germline values: CDR1 LNHDA, CDR2 SQIVND (reference sequence). The chain's CDR3 is CASSGSRPDPGLYSNQPQHF. The CDR3 DNA follows: TGTGCCAGTAGTGGCTCCCGACCGGACCCGGGATTATATAGCAATCAGCCCCAGCATTTT.

The chain is built from TRBV7-2 and TRBJ1-1; the D gene is possibly TRBD1 (5 bases). V was clipped by 5 bases and J by 0 bases, with 13 bases between them. The germline V gene encodes CDR1 SGHTA and CDR2 FQGNSA. This CDR3 contains 15 residues. CDR3 in amino acids: CASSPDRFMNTEAFF. CDR3 nucleotides: TGTGCCAGCAGCCCCGACAGATTCATGAACACTGAAGCTTTCTTT.

The V and J genes are TRBV28 and TRBJ1-2, with TRBD1 matching 8 bases. Germline lookup yields CDR1 MDHEN and CDR2 SYDVKM. V trimming: 6 bases; J trimming: 4 bases; junction bases outside the gene matches: 7. This CDR3 is built from 14 residues. The CDR3 here is CASSSGQGVYGYTF. CDR3 nucleotides: TGTGCCAGCAGCTCCGGACAGGGTGTCTATGGCTACACCTTC.

This chain uses TRBV19 with TRBJ2-7, with D perhaps matching TRBD2 (6 bases). From germline, CDR1 is LNHDA and CDR2 SQIVND (reference sequence). The CDR3 sequence is 17 residues long. V was pared by 7 bases and J by 3 bases, with 25 bases between. This chain's CDR3 is CASTGRTGALGLYEQYF. Here the CDR3 DNA reads TGTGCCAGTACCGGGAGAACGGGAGCTTTGGGCCTCTACGAGCAGTACTTC.

The chain joins TRBV7-9 to TRBJ2-3; D not certain. The V gene lost 5 bases and the J gene lost 4 bases, with 13 bases spanning the gap. The CDR3 has 14 residues. Germline V CDR1 and CDR2: SEHNR, FQNEAQ (reference sequence). CDR3 DNA: TGTGCCAGCAGCCGCGATTCCGTGGCAGATACGCAGTATTTT. Its protein is CASSRDSVADTQYF.

The gene calls are TRBV7-9 and TRBJ1-2; 7 bases fit TRBD1. Per the germline V gene, CDR1 is SEHNR and CDR2 is FQNEAQ (reference sequence). The CDR3 has 13 residues. Trimming removed 3 bases from V and 3 bases from J; junction bases left unmatched: 1. CDR3 sequence: CASSFQGDYGYTF. The CDR3 DNA sequence: TGTGCCAGCAGCTTCCAGGGGGACTATGGCTACACCTTC.

V and J are TRBV28 and TRBJ2-7, with TRBD1 matching 7 bases. CDR1 and CDR2 (germline): MDHEN, SYDVKM. Trimming cost V 8 bases and J 3 bases; bases outside gene matches: 13. This CDR3 has 15 residues. Here the CDR3 reads CASGPLTGVNYEQYF. Here the CDR3 DNA reads TGTGCCAGCGGACCCCTCACAGGGGTGAACTACGAGCAGTACTTC.

This chain joins TRBV5-5 and TRBJ2-7, with TRBD1 identical over 11 bases. Per the germline V gene, CDR1 is SGHKS and CDR2 is YYEKEE (reference sequence). V shed 3 bases and J 2 bases; nucleotides not matched to a gene: 1. There are 14 residues in the CDR3. The CDR3 sequence: CASSWDRGAYEQYF. The CDR3 DNA is TGTGCCAGCAGCTGGGACAGGGGGGCCTACGAGCAGTACTTC.

The CDR3 nucleotides are TGTGCCACCAGCAGAGTTGGGGGGATCAGGGCCGAGCAGTACTTC. This gives the protein CATSRVGGIRAEQYF. This chain uses TRBV15 with TRBJ2-7, with D possibly being TRBD2 (6 bases). CDR3 length equals 15 residues. The germline V gene has CDR1 LNHNV and CDR2 YYDKDF (reference sequence). The V and J ends lost 1 base and 6 bases respectively, with 16 bases between them.